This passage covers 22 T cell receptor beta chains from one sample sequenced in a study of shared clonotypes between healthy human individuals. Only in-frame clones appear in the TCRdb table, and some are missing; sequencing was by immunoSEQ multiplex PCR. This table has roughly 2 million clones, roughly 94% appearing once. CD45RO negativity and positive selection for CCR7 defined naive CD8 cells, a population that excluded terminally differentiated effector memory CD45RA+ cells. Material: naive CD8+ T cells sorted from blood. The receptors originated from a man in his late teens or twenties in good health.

DNA of the CDR3: TGTGCCAGCAGGTGGGGGCGCGGTAACTATGGCTACACCTTC. Protein sequence: CASRWGRGNYGYTF. The V call is TRBV27, the J call TRBJ1-2; D perhaps matches TRBD1 (6 bases). V gave up 6 bases and J gave up 1 base, with 12 bases separating them. Looked up from germline, CDR1 is MNHEY and CDR2 is SMNVEV (reference sequence). This CDR3 has 14 residues.

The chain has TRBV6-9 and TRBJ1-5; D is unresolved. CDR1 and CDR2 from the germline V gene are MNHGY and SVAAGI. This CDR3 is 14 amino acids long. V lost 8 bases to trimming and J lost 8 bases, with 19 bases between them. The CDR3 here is CASHDSEPSEPQHF. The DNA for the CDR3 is TGTGCCAGCCACGACTCTGAGCCAAGCGAGCCCCAGCATTTT.

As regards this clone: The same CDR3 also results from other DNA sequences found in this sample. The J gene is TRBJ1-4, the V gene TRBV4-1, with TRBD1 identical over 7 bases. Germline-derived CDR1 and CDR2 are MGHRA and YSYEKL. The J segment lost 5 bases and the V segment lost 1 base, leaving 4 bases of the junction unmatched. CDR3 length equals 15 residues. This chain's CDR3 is CASSQADRPNEKLFF. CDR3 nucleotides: TGCGCCAGCAGCCAAGCGGACAGGCCAAATGAAAAACTGTTTTTT.

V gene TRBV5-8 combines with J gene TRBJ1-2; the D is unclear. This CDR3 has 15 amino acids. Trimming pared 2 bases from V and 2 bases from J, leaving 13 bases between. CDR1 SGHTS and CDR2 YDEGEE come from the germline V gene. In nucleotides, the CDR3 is TGTGCCAGCAGCTTTAGAACATACTTAAACTATGGCTACACCTTC. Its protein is CASSFRTYLNYGYTF.

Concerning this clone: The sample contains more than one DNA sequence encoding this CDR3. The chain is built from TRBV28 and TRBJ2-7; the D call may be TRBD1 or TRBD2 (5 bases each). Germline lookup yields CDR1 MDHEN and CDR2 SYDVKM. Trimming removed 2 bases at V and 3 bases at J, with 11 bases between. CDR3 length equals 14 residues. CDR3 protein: CASSLEGSGYEQYF. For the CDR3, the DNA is TGTGCCAGCAGTTTAGAGGGGTCGGGCTACGAGCAGTACTTC.

The CDR3 loop reads CSVEEGDRGYYGYTF. For the CDR3, the DNA is TGCAGCGTTGAAGAGGGGGACAGGGGATACTATGGCTACACCTTC. The genes are TRBV29-1 and TRBJ1-2; 10 nucleotides match TRBD1. The CDR3 spans 15 residues. With V trimmed by 0 bases and J by 3 bases, 4 bases remained unmatched. Looked up from germline, CDR1 is SQVTM and CDR2 is ANQGSEA.

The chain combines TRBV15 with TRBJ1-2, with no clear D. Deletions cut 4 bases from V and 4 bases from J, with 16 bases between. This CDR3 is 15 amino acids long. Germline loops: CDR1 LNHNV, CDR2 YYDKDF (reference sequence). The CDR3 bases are TGTGCCACCAGCATAGAACGTGGTGGAGGCTATGGCTACACCTTC. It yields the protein CATSIERGGGYGYTF.

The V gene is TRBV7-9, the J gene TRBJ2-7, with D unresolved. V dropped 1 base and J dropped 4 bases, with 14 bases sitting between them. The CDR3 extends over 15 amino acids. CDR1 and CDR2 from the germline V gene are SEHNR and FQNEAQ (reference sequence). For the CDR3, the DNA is TGTGCCAGCAGCTTAGGAGCCCTCCCCGGGTACGAGCAGTACTTC. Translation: CASSLGALPGYEQYF.

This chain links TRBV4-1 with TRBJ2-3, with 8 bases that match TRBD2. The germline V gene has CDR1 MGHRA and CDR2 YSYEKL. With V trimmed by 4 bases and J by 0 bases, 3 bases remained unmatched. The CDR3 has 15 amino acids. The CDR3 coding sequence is TGCGCCAGCAGCCGAGGACTAGCTAGCACAGATACGCAGTATTTT. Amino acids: CASSRGLASTDTQYF.

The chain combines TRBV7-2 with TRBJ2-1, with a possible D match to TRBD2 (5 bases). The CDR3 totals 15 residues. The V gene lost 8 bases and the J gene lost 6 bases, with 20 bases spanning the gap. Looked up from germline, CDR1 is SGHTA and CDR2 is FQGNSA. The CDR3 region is CASSSTAAIFNEQFF. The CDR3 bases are TGTGCCAGCTCCTCAACAGCGGCGATATTCAATGAGCAGTTCTTC.

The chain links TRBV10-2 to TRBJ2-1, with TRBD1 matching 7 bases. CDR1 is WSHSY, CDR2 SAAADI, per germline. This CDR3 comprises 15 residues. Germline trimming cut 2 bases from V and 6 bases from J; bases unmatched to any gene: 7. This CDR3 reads CASSEGRGYRNEQFF. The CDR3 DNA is TGCGCCAGCAGTGAGGGCAGGGGGTATCGCAATGAGCAGTTCTTC.

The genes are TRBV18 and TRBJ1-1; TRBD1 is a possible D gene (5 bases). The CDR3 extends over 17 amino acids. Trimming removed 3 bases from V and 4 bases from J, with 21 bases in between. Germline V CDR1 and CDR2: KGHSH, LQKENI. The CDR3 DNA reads TGTGCCAGCTCACCCCCCCAAAAGACAGTTTGGGGCACTGAAGCTTTCTTT. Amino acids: CASSPPQKTVWGTEAFF.

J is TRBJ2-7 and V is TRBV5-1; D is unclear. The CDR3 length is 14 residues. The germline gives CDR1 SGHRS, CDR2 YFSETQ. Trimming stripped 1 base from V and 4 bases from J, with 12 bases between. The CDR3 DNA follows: TGCGCCAGCAGCTTGAAAGCGCCCAAGTACGAGCAGTACTTC. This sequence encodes CASSLKAPKYEQYF.

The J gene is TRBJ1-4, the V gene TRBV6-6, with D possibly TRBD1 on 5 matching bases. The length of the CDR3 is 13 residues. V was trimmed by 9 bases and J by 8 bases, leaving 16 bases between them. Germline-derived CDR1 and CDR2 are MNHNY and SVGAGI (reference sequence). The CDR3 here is CASSGSLREKLFF. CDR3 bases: TGTGCCAGTTCAGGGTCTCTTAGAGAAAAACTGTTTTTT.

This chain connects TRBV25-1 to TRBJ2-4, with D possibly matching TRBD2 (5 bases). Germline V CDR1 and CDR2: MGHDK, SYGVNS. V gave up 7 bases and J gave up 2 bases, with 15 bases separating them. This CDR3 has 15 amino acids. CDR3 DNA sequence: TGTGCCAGCATGAGGGCCGATTACCCCAAAAACATTCAGTACTTC. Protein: CASMRADYPKNIQYF.

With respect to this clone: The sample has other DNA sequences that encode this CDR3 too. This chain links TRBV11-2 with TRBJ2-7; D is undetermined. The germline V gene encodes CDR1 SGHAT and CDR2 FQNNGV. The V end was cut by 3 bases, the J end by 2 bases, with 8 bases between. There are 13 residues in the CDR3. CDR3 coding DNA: TGTGCCAGCAGCTTTGGGCTACCCTACGAGCAGTACTTC. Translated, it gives CASSFGLPYEQYF.

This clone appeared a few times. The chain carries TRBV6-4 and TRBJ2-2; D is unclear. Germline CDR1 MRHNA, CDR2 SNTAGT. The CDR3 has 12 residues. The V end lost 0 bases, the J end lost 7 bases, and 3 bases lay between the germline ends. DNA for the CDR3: TGTGCCAGCAGTGACTCGAGCGGGGAGCTGTTTTTT. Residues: CASSDSSGELFF.

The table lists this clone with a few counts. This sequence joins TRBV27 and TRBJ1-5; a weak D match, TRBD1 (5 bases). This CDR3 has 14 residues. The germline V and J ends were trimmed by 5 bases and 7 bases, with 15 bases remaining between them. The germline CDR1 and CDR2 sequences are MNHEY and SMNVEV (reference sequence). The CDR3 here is CASSSLGGRQPQHF. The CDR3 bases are TGTGCCAGCAGTAGCCTGGGGGGACGCCAGCCCCAGCATTTT.

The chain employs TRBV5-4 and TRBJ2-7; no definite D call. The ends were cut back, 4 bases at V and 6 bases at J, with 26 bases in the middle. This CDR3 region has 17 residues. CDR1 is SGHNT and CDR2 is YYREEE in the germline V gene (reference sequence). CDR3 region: CASSLYISPDVDPEQYF. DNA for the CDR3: TGTGCCAGCAGCCTGTACATCTCCCCGGATGTGGATCCCGAGCAGTACTTC.

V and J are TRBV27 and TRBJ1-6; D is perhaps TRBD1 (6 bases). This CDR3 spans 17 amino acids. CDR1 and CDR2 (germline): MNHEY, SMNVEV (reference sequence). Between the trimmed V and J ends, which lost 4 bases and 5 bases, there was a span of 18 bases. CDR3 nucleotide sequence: TGTGCCAGCAGTTACCAGACAGGAGAGTGGAATAATTCACCCCTCCACTTT. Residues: CASSYQTGEWNNSPLHF.

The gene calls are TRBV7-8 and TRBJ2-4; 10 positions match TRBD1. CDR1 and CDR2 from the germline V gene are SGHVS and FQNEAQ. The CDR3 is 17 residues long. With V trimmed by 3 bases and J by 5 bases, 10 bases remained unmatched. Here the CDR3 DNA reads TGTGCCAGCAGCTTTTTTCCGGGACAGGGGTCAGAAAACATTCAGTACTTC. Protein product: CASSFFPGQGSENIQYF.

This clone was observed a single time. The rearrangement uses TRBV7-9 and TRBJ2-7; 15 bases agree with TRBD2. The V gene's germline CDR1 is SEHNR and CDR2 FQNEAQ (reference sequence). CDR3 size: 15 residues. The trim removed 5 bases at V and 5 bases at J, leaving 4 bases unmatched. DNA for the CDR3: TGTGCCAGCAGCCCGGGACTAGCGGGAGGCCACGAGCAGTACTTC. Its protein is CASSPGLAGGHEQYF.